This entry lists 26 T cell receptor beta chains sequenced from one sample in a study of CD8 T cells in Susac syndrome. It was with random hexamers that roughly 0.5 to 1 ug RNA was reverse transcribed. One entry per CDR3 protein, called by TCRdb with MiXCR from the immunoSEQ multiplex PCR reads. Among about 150,000 distinct CDR3 sequences, roughly 94% were seen once, and the ten largest hold 0.075% to 0.1%. The sample taken for sequencing was CD4+ T cells from PBMCs. These receptors all come from a human donor in good health.

This clonotype occurred once. CDR3 region: CASSTGTSSTDTQYF. In DNA, the CDR3 is TGTGCCAGCAGCACCGGGACTAGCAGCACAGATACGCAGTATTTT. The chain carries TRBV7-9 and TRBJ2-3; 9 bases line up with TRBD2. V shed 5 bases, J shed 0 bases, and the junction held 3 bases outside the gene matches. This CDR3 comprises 15 residues. Looked up from germline, CDR1 is SEHNR and CDR2 is FQNEAQ (reference sequence). The full variable domain, rest sourced from reference TRBV7-9 and TRBJ2-3, is DTGVSQNPRHKITKRGQNVTFRCDPISEHNRLYWYRQTLGQGPEFLTYFQNEAQLEKSRLLSDRFSAERPKGSFSTLEIQRTEQGDSAMYLCASSTGTSSTDTQYFGPGTRLTVL.

The rearrangement joins TRBV20-1 to TRBJ2-7; 10 bases map to TRBD2. After removal of 5 bases from V and 2 bases from J, the junction contained 15 bases not matched to a gene. This CDR3 has 17 residues. Germline CDR1 is DFQATT and CDR2 is SNEGSKA (reference sequence). The chain's CDR3 is CSACRPTSGYRPYEQYF. Here the CDR3 DNA reads TGCAGTGCTTGTCGGCCGACTAGCGGGTACCGTCCCTACGAGCAGTACTTC.

This rearrangement joins TRBV7-8 to TRBJ1-2; D is possibly TRBD1 (5 bases). The CDR3 sequence is 14 residues long. Germline assignment: CDR1 SGHVS and CDR2 FQNEAQ. V gave up 5 bases and J gave up 4 bases, with 14 bases separating them. Here the CDR3 DNA reads TGTGCCAGCAGCGAATCAGGGTTGGGCTATGGCTACACCTTC. Translation gives CASSESGLGYGYTF.

V usage is TRBV7-9 and J usage is TRBJ2-3, with D uncertain. V was cut by 2 bases and J by 4 bases, with 10 bases left in between. Germline CDR1 reads SEHNR; CDR2 reads FQNEAQ (reference sequence). The CDR3 runs to 14 residues. The CDR3 sequence is CASSLTDFSDTQYF. The CDR3 DNA follows: TGTGCCAGCAGCTTAACTGACTTTTCAGATACGCAGTATTTT. Drawing the rest from reference TRBV7-9 and TRBJ2-3, the complete variable domain is DTGVSQNPRHKITKRGQNVTFRCDPISEHNRLYWYRQTLGQGPEFLTYFQNEAQLEKSRLLSDRFSAERPKGSFSTLEIQRTEQGDSAMYLCASSLTDFSDTQYFGPGTRLTVL.

The rearrangement uses TRBV20-1 and TRBJ2-5; 7 nucleotides agree with TRBD2. V gave up 3 bases and J gave up 4 bases; unmatched junction bases: 8. The CDR3 spans 14 residues. From germline, CDR1 is DFQATT and CDR2 SNEGSKA (reference sequence). This chain's CDR3 is CSASRLAPRETQYF. The CDR3 DNA reads TGCAGTGCTAGCAGACTAGCCCCTAGAGAGACCCAGTACTTC.

The chain carries TRBV9 and TRBJ1-1, with D maybe TRBD1 (6 bases). V lost 4 bases and J lost 10, with 17 bases in between. Germline V lookup: CDR1 SGDLS, CDR2 YYNGEE. The CDR3 consists of 13 residues. The CDR3 DNA follows: TGTGCCAGCAGCCAGGGGAACCCCGGGGGAGCTTTCTTT. Translation: CASSQGNPGGAFF.

The chain joins TRBV29-1 to TRBJ2-2; 11 bases align to TRBD1. CDR3 size: 13 residues. Germline lookup yields CDR1 SQVTM and CDR2 ANQGSEA. V was clipped by 7 bases and J by 6 bases; unmatched bases: 4. CDR3 coding DNA: TGCAGCGCCGGGACAGGGGGTTCCGGGGAGCTGTTTTTT. Encoded protein: CSAGTGGSGELFF.

In nucleotides, the CDR3 is TGCAGCGGCGAGAACACTGAAGCTTTCTTT. Translating gives CSGENTEAFF. The chain combines TRBV29-1 with TRBJ1-1, with D unresolved. Germline values: CDR1 SQVTM, CDR2 ANQGSEA. V shed 7 bases and J shed 1 base, with 4 bases lying between them. The CDR3 is 10 amino acids.

This chain uses TRBV28 with TRBJ2-7; no definite D call. The CDR3 length is 13 residues. V was trimmed by 5 bases and J by 7 bases, leaving 15 bases between them. The germline CDR1 and CDR2 sequences are MDHEN and SYDVKM. CDR3 sequence: CASSVGPNGEQYF. The CDR3 DNA sequence: TGTGCCAGCAGTGTTGGACCCAACGGGGAGCAGTACTTC. The full variable domain, with the rest looked up from reference TRBV28 and TRBJ2-7, is DVKVTQSSRYLVKRTGEKVFLECVQDMDHENMFWYRQDPGLGLRLIYFSYDVKMKEKGDIPEGYSVSREKKERFSLILESASTNQTSMYLCASSVGPNGEQYFGPGTRLTVT.

CDR3 in amino acids: CASSFQLQGPLGFF. DNA for the CDR3: TGTGCCAGCAGTTTCCAGCTCCAGGGCCCCCTAGGATTCTTC. The chain is built from TRBV6-2 or TRBV6-3 and TRBJ2-1; D may be TRBD1 (5 bases). Trimming cost V 4 bases and J 16 bases, with 23 bases left between them. CDR1 is MNHEY, CDR2 SVGEGT, per germline. The length of the CDR3 is 14 residues.

The CDR3: CASSPSGRGDTQYF. CDR3 sequence (DNA): TGTGCCAGCAGCCCTAGCGGGAGAGGGGATACGCAGTATTTT. This chain connects TRBV4-2 to TRBJ2-3; 10 bases fit TRBD2. The length of the CDR3 is 14 residues. Germline CDR1 LGHNA, CDR2 YNFKEQ. Trimming at V came to 4 bases and at J to 6 bases, leaving 4 bases not matched to a gene.

CDR3 loop: CASSPVRVDSNQPQHF. The DNA for the CDR3 is TGTGCCAGCAGTCCCGTCAGGGTCGATAGCAATCAGCCCCAGCATTTT. The J gene is TRBJ1-5, the V gene TRBV27, with D perhaps TRBD1 (5 bases). The germline CDR1 and CDR2 sequences are MNHEY and SMNVEV (reference sequence). The V end was cut by 5 bases, the J end by 0 bases, with 14 bases between. The CDR3 runs to 16 residues.

The genes are TRBV18 and TRBJ2-5; TRBD1 matches at 9 bases. Trimming cost V 0 bases and J 2 bases; bases outside gene matches: 7. CDR1 and CDR2 (germline): KGHSH, LQKENI. This CDR3 comprises 17 residues. The CDR3 region has the DNA TGTGCCAGCTCACCACCGGGACAGGGTTGGGCACAAGAGACCCAGTACTTC. Translation: CASSPPGQGWAQETQYF.

The genes are TRBV27 and TRBJ2-7; TRBD1 aligns across 8 bases. Trimming cost V 4 bases and J 4 bases; bases outside gene matches: 9. Germline assignment: CDR1 MNHEY and CDR2 SMNVEV (reference sequence). CDR3 length equals 15 residues. The CDR3 DNA reads TGTGCCAGCAGTTCCCAGGACAGGGCCTCTTACGAGCAGTACTTC. It specifies CASSSQDRASYEQYF.

The chain couples TRBV28 to TRBJ1-3; weak D call: TRBD1 (5 bases). Per germline, CDR1 MDHEN and CDR2 SYDVKM. The CDR3 is made up of 15 amino acids. The germline V and J ends were trimmed by 11 bases and 3 bases, with 20 bases remaining between them. The DNA of the CDR3 is TGTGCCTCCCAGGAGACGGGGGTACATGGAAACACCATATATTTT. This gives the protein CASQETGVHGNTIYF. The entire variable domain, with the rest obtained from reference TRBV28 and TRBJ1-3, is as follows: DVKVTQSSRYLVKRTGEKVFLECVQDMDHENMFWYRQDPGLGLRLIYFSYDVKMKEKGDIPEGYSVSREKKERFSLILESASTNQTSMYLCASQETGVHGNTIYFGEGSWLTVV.

This clonotype was seen once. The J gene is TRBJ2-7, the V gene TRBV12-3 or TRBV12-4, with 13 bases matching TRBD2. J gave up 0 bases and V 6 bases, and 8 bases lay outside the gene matches. The CDR3 contains 17 residues. CDR3 sequence reads: CASSSGTSGTYSYEQYF. In DNA form, the CDR3 reads TGTGCCAGCAGCTCCGGGACTAGCGGGACTTACTCCTACGAGCAGTACTTC.

This sequence joins TRBV20-1 and TRBJ1-5; 10 bases map to TRBD1. Germline values: CDR1 DFQATT, CDR2 SNEGSKA (reference sequence). This CDR3 spans 16 amino acids. Unmatched junction bases numbered 4, after V lost 0 bases and J lost 2 bases. CDR3 sequence reads: CSARDLGTGGNQPQHF. DNA of the CDR3: TGCAGTGCTAGAGATCTGGGGACAGGGGGCAATCAGCCCCAGCATTTT.

This sequence joins TRBV12-3 or TRBV12-4 and TRBJ2-5, with D perhaps given as TRBD1 or TRBD2 (6 bases each). With 2 bases removed from V and 4 bases from J, the gap between germline ends came to 11 bases. The CDR3 is 14 amino acids. The CDR3 is CASSLKGGPETQYF. DNA for the CDR3: TGTGCCAGCAGTTTAAAGGGGGGACCAGAGACCCAGTACTTC.

This chain connects TRBV27 to TRBJ1-2; TRBD1 is a possible D gene (5 bases). The germline V gene has CDR1 MNHEY and CDR2 SMNVEV (reference sequence). The CDR3 sequence is 14 residues long. Trimming took off 2 bases at V and 2 bases at J, with 9 bases between the two ends. The DNA for the CDR3 is TGTGCCAGCAGTTTAACAGGTGCCAACTATGGCTACACCTTC. Protein: CASSLTGANYGYTF.

V gene TRBV14 combines with J gene TRBJ2-7; unclear D gene. The CDR3 consists of 14 residues. The germline V gene has CDR1 SGHDN and CDR2 FVKESK. V shed 1 base and J shed 3 bases, with 10 bases lying between them. The CDR3 region has the DNA TGTGCCAGCAGCCAAGGACTCTCCTACTACGAGCAGTACTTC. Its translation is CASSQGLSYYEQYF.

The genes are TRBV5-6 and TRBJ1-5; TRBD1 matches 8 bases. CDR3 length: 16 residues. Germline loops: CDR1 SGHDT, CDR2 YYEEEE. With V trimmed by 4 bases and J by 5 bases, 11 bases remained unmatched. The CDR3 reads CASSQRQGSPDQPQHF. The CDR3 nucleotides read TGTGCCAGCAGCCAAAGACAGGGGAGTCCGGATCAGCCCCAGCATTTT.

The genes are TRBV28 and TRBJ2-1; D might be TRBD2 (6 bases). Per the germline V gene, CDR1 is MDHEN and CDR2 is SYDVKM. V was trimmed by 3 bases and J by 0 bases, leaving 15 bases between them. The CDR3 is 17 residues long. CDR3 sequence reads: CASSLAEMGGSYNEQFF. CDR3 bases: TGTGCCAGCAGTTTGGCCGAGATGGGAGGCTCCTACAATGAGCAGTTCTTC.

The chain uses TRBV12-3 or TRBV12-4 and TRBJ2-1; TRBD2 matches 13 bases. With V trimmed by 6 bases and J by 3 bases, 5 bases remained unmatched. The CDR3 covers 16 residues. The CDR3 DNA reads TGTGCCAGCAGCCGGGGACTAGCGGGACTCTACAATGAGCAGTTCTTC. Translated: CASSRGLAGLYNEQFF.

This chain connects TRBV4-2 to TRBJ1-2; D remains ambiguous. This CDR3 is 18 amino acids long. V was pared by 0 bases and J by 3 bases, with 20 bases between. Germline V gene data show CDR1 as LGHNA and CDR2 as YNFKEQ. The CDR3 DNA reads TGTGCCAGCAGCCAAGAATCCCCTGGTTATACTGTAGACTATGGCTACACCTTC. This sequence encodes CASSQESPGYTVDYGYTF.

The chain combines TRBV7-2 with TRBJ2-3, with D perhaps matching TRBD1 or TRBD2 (6 bases each). V was cut by 8 bases and J by 3 bases, with 12 bases left in between. Per the germline V gene, CDR1 is SGHTA and CDR2 is FQGNSA. The CDR3 loop spans 13 amino acids. In nucleotides, the CDR3 is TGTGCCAGCCTACTAGGGGGGACAGATACGCAGTATTTT. This encodes CASLLGGTDTQYF.

This sequence joins TRBV3-1 and TRBJ2-7; 9 bases agree with TRBD2. In germline, CDR1 is LGHDT, CDR2 YNNKEL (reference sequence). The CDR3 covers 15 residues. V dropped 4 bases and J dropped 6; count of bases not matched to a gene: 10. The chain's CDR3 is CASSPTGGRGSEQYF. The CDR3, as DNA: TGTGCCAGCAGCCCGACGGGCGGGAGGGGCTCCGAGCAGTACTTC.